This is a list of T cell receptor beta chains from one sample in a study of T cell responses to AZD1222 COVID-19 vaccine. Libraries were prepared by immunoSEQ multiplex PCR; TCRdb keeps only in-frame clonotypes and omits some of them. The repertoire includes about 130,000 clones, 90% to 95% of them detected once, and approximately 7% sits in the top ten. Sequenced here: peripheral blood, sampled 28 days after the second AZD1222 dose. The receptors originated from an adult who received the AZD1222 COVID-19 vaccine. Both conserved end residues are part of each CDR3. Fields, in order: J gene, V gene, D gene, clone size, CDR3 DNA, CDR3 protein. The D gene is left open where the match is weak. A row's size may be missing; if present it is once, few, many or a size class.

J: TRBJ1-1
V: TRBV6-6
D: NA
size: NA
DNA: TGTGCCAGCAGTTACGCGTACAGTATCTACACTGAAGCTTTCTTT
CDR3: CASSYAYSIYTEAFF

J: TRBJ2-7
V: TRBV7-2
D: NA
size: NA
DNA: TGTGCCAGCAGCCCTTCGGAGGGTGTCCACGAGCAGTACTTC
CDR3: CASSPSEGVHEQYF

J: TRBJ2-5
V: TRBV2
D: NA
size: NA
DNA: TGTGCCAGCAGTGGGCCAGCTCAAGAGACCCAGTACTTC
CDR3: CASSGPAQETQYF

J: TRBJ2-5
V: TRBV4-3
D: TRBD2
size: NA
DNA: TGCGCCAGCAGCCAAGATAGCGGGGGGATCACCCAGTACTTC
CDR3: CASSQDSGGITQYF

J: TRBJ1-1
V: TRBV4-2
D: NA
size: NA
DNA: TGTGCCAGCAGCCAAGATTCGGGCAGGGGAAGCTTATCCTTT
CDR3: CASSQDSGRGSLSF

J: TRBJ1-4
V: TRBV3-1/TRBV3-2
D: NA
size: NA
DNA: TGTGCCAGCAGCCAAGTCGTCACGGAGCTTAATGAAAAACTGTTTTTT
CDR3: CASSQVVTELNEKLFF

J: TRBJ2-3
V: TRBV28
D: NA
size: NA
DNA: TGTGCCACCACAAGTCCCCACACAGATACGCAGTATTTT
CDR3: CATTSPHTDTQYF

J: TRBJ2-5
V: TRBV2
D: TRBD2
size: NA
DNA: TGTGCCAGCAGTGTGGCGGGGGTTTGGGAGACCCAGTACTTC
CDR3: CASSVAGVWETQYF

J: TRBJ2-7
V: TRBV19
D: NA
size: NA
DNA: TGTGCCAGTACATCCGGTCATGGAGGGTCTATCTACGAGCAGTACTTC
CDR3: CASTSGHGGSIYEQYF

J: TRBJ1-1
V: TRBV18
D: NA
size: NA
DNA: TGTGCCAGCTCACCAGGGCCAGCGAGGAACACTGAAGCTTTCTTT
CDR3: CASSPGPARNTEAFF

J: TRBJ2-3
V: TRBV10-3
D: TRBD2
size: NA
DNA: TGTGCCATCAGGGATATAGCGGGGAGTCGAGTGGATACGCAGTATTTT
CDR3: CAIRDIAGSRVDTQYF

J: TRBJ1-5
V: TRBV2
D: NA
size: NA
DNA: TGTGCCAGCAGTGCTTCGAATCAGCCCCAGCATTTT
CDR3: CASSASNQPQHF

J: TRBJ2-1
V: TRBV4-2
D: TRBD2
size: NA
DNA: TGTGCCAGCAGCCGAGTGAGACTAGCGGGTTTCTATGGCTACAATGAGCAGTTCTTC
CDR3: CASSRVRLAGFYGYNEQFF

J: TRBJ2-1
V: TRBV11-3
D: TRBD1
size: NA
DNA: TGTGCCAGCAGCTGGGCAGGGGGCTCCTACAATGAGCAGTTCTTC
CDR3: CASSWAGGSYNEQFF

J: TRBJ2-3
V: TRBV3-1/TRBV3-2
D: NA
size: NA
DNA: TGTGCCAGCAGCCAGGGGGCGGATACGCAGTATTTT
CDR3: CASSQGADTQYF

J: TRBJ1-2
V: TRBV6-2/TRBV6-3
D: NA
size: NA
DNA: TGTGCCAGCAGTTCAGGAGGTGGCTACACCTTC
CDR3: CASSSGGGYTF

J: TRBJ1-4
V: TRBV6-5
D: NA
size: NA
DNA: TGTGCCAGCAGTTACAACGGAGAAAAACTGTTTTTT
CDR3: CASSYNGEKLFF

J: TRBJ2-2
V: TRBV7-9
D: TRBD1
size: NA
DNA: TGTGCCAGCAGCTCACGACAGGGGTCCACCGGGGAGCTGTTTTTT
CDR3: CASSSRQGSTGELFF

J: TRBJ1-5
V: TRBV27
D: TRBD1
size: NA
DNA: TGTGCCAGCAGTTCCCGGGTGACAGGGAACAATCAGCCCCAGCATTTT
CDR3: CASSSRVTGNNQPQHF

J: TRBJ1-2
V: TRBV7-9
D: NA
size: NA
DNA: TGTGCCAGCAGCTTCCAAGACAGTGCGGGCTATGGCTACACCTTC
CDR3: CASSFQDSAGYGYTF

J: TRBJ1-2
V: TRBV7-8
D: NA
size: NA
DNA: TGTGCCAGCAGCACCCACCTGGGGGATGGTGGCTACACCTTC
CDR3: CASSTHLGDGGYTF

J: TRBJ1-5
V: TRBV4-3
D: NA
size: NA
DNA: TGCGCCAGCAGCCAAGATCGAGACAGCCTATATCAGCCCCAGCATTTT
CDR3: CASSQDRDSLYQPQHF

J: TRBJ1-6
V: TRBV18
D: NA
size: NA
DNA: TGTGCCAGCTCACCATGGGGCCCCAGCTCCTATAATTCACCCCTCCACTTT
CDR3: CASSPWGPSSYNSPLHF

J: TRBJ2-3
V: TRBV19
D: NA
size: NA
DNA: TGTGCCAGTAGAAGGACACTGCTTACTAGCACAGATACGCAGTATTTT
CDR3: CASRRTLLTSTDTQYF

J: TRBJ1-5
V: TRBV28
D: TRBD1
size: once
DNA: TGTGCCAGCAGTCCCGGGACAGGTGCTCAGCCCCAGCATTTT
CDR3: CASSPGTGAQPQHF

J: TRBJ1-2
V: TRBV7-8
D: TRBD1
size: NA
DNA: TGTGCCAGCAGCTTAGGTCCGGGACAGGGGCTCAATGGCTACACCTTC
CDR3: CASSLGPGQGLNGYTF

J: TRBJ2-2
V: TRBV27
D: NA
size: NA
DNA: TGTGCCACCTCATTCCCGGCCACCGGGGAGCTGTTTTTT
CDR3: CATSFPATGELFF

J: TRBJ2-3
V: TRBV27
D: NA
size: once
DNA: TGTGCCAGCAGTTCCACAGATACGCAGTATTTT
CDR3: CASSSTDTQYF

J: TRBJ1-5
V: TRBV6-6
D: NA
size: NA
DNA: TGTGCCAGCAGTCCTGAAGCTTTCCGTGGCAGGGGTAATCAGCCCCAGCATTTT
CDR3: CASSPEAFRGRGNQPQHF

J: TRBJ2-5
V: TRBV18
D: NA
size: NA
DNA: TGTGCCAGCTCACCTGCCTCGGGTGAGACCCAGTACTTC
CDR3: CASSPASGETQYF

J: TRBJ2-5
V: TRBV7-9
D: NA
size: few
DNA: TGTGCCAGCAGCCCAACCGGACGGCAACAAGAGACCCAGTACTTC
CDR3: CASSPTGRQQETQYF

J: TRBJ1-5
V: TRBV18
D: NA
size: NA
DNA: TGTGCCAGCTCACCAACTACTGGAGCGGATAGCAATCAGCCCCAGCATTTT
CDR3: CASSPTTGADSNQPQHF

J: TRBJ1-2
V: TRBV28
D: NA
size: NA
DNA: TGTGCCAGCAGTTTCTTCGGGTTTGAAAAAAACTATGGCTACACCTTC
CDR3: CASSFFGFEKNYGYTF

J: TRBJ2-7
V: TRBV4-2
D: NA
size: few
DNA: TGTGCCAGCAGCCAAGAAAGGACCGGGGGCTACGAGCAGTACTTC
CDR3: CASSQERTGGYEQYF

J: TRBJ2-1
V: TRBV30
D: TRBD2
size: NA
DNA: TGTGCCTGGAGTGTACTCTCTGGCGGGGGGAAGGGCAATGAGCAGTTCTTC
CDR3: CAWSVLSGGGKGNEQFF

J: TRBJ2-1
V: TRBV28
D: TRBD2
size: NA
DNA: TGTGCCAGCAACACGGGACTAGTGTTCCGGCGGGAGCAGTTCTTC
CDR3: CASNTGLVFRREQFF

J: TRBJ1-2
V: TRBV5-1
D: NA
size: NA
DNA: TGCGCCAGCAGCTTGGGGACGGAAACTAACTATGGCTACACCTTC
CDR3: CASSLGTETNYGYTF

J: TRBJ2-1
V: TRBV2
D: TRBD1
size: NA
DNA: TGTGCCAGCAACGGACAGGGAATCATGGATGAGCAGTTCTTC
CDR3: CASNGQGIMDEQFF

J: TRBJ2-3
V: TRBV7-9
D: NA
size: NA
DNA: TGTGCCAGCAGCTTATACACAGATACGCAGTATTTT
CDR3: CASSLYTDTQYF

J: TRBJ1-2
V: TRBV6-5
D: NA
size: NA
DNA: TGTGCCAGCAGTTACGCAGGGGTCTATGGCTACACCTTC
CDR3: CASSYAGVYGYTF

J: TRBJ1-2
V: TRBV6-5
D: NA
size: NA
DNA: TGTGCCAGCAGTTACTCGCTCAGGGACTATGGCTACACCTTC
CDR3: CASSYSLRDYGYTF

J: TRBJ1-2
V: TRBV19
D: NA
size: NA
DNA: TGTGCCAGTAGTAAATCGACAGAGAACTATGGCTACACCTTC
CDR3: CASSKSTENYGYTF

J: TRBJ2-1
V: TRBV12-3/TRBV12-4
D: NA
size: NA
DNA: TGTGCCAGCAGTTTCCGGCCCGGAGATGAGCAGTTCTTC
CDR3: CASSFRPGDEQFF

J: TRBJ2-7
V: TRBV3-1/TRBV3-2
D: NA
size: NA
DNA: TGTGCCAGCAGCCTGGACTGGACACCTACCTACGAGCAGTACTTC
CDR3: CASSLDWTPTYEQYF

J: TRBJ1-2
V: TRBV29-1
D: NA
size: NA
DNA: TGCAGCGCGTGGAGAAACTATGGCTACACCTTC
CDR3: CSAWRNYGYTF

J: TRBJ1-6
V: TRBV28
D: NA
size: NA
DNA: TGTGCCAGCAGTTTATGGCGGAGAACGAATTCACCCCTCCACTTT
CDR3: CASSLWRRTNSPLHF

J: TRBJ1-2
V: TRBV30
D: NA
size: NA
DNA: TGTGCCTGGAGCTCCCAGCCTTATGGCTACACCTTC
CDR3: CAWSSQPYGYTF

J: TRBJ2-5
V: TRBV7-2
D: TRBD2
size: NA
DNA: TGTGCCAGCAGCTTACAGCGGGGGGGAGGAGAGACCCAGTACTTC
CDR3: CASSLQRGGGETQYF

J: TRBJ2-1
V: TRBV3-1/TRBV3-2
D: TRBD2
size: NA
DNA: TGTGCCAGCAGCCAACCCAGCGGGGGGGGAGATGAGCAGTTCTTC
CDR3: CASSQPSGGGDEQFF

J: TRBJ2-5
V: TRBV2
D: NA
size: once
DNA: TGTGCCAGCAGTGAAGGGGCGGGACCCTCAAACCAAGAGACCCAGTACTTC
CDR3: CASSEGAGPSNQETQYF

J: TRBJ2-5
V: TRBV4-1
D: NA
size: NA
DNA: TGCGCCAGCAGCCAAGCGGGGACAGAGACCCAGTACTTC
CDR3: CASSQAGTETQYF

J: TRBJ1-1
V: TRBV7-8
D: TRBD1
size: NA
DNA: TGTGCCAGCAGCTTAGTGGTGGGGACAGGGGAAGCTTTCTTT
CDR3: CASSLVVGTGEAFF

J: TRBJ1-1
V: TRBV30
D: NA
size: NA
DNA: TGTGCCTGGGGACAACTAGGTGAAGCTTTCTTT
CDR3: CAWGQLGEAFF

J: TRBJ2-1
V: TRBV7-2
D: NA
size: NA
DNA: TGTGCCAGCAGCTTAGCGACTGAGCAGTTCTTC
CDR3: CASSLATEQFF

J: TRBJ1-6
V: TRBV6-5
D: TRBD1
size: NA
DNA: TGTGCCAGCAGGCGGACAGGGGCAAATTCACCCCTCCACTTT
CDR3: CASRRTGANSPLHF

J: TRBJ2-3
V: TRBV18
D: TRBD2
size: NA
DNA: TGTGCCAGCTCACCACCGTTAAGCGGGGGCCGCACAGATACGCAGTATTTT
CDR3: CASSPPLSGGRTDTQYF

J: TRBJ1-6
V: TRBV6-2/TRBV6-3
D: NA
size: once
DNA: TGTGCCAGCAGTTACCCGGAAGTATCACCCCTCCACTTT
CDR3: CASSYPEVSPLHF